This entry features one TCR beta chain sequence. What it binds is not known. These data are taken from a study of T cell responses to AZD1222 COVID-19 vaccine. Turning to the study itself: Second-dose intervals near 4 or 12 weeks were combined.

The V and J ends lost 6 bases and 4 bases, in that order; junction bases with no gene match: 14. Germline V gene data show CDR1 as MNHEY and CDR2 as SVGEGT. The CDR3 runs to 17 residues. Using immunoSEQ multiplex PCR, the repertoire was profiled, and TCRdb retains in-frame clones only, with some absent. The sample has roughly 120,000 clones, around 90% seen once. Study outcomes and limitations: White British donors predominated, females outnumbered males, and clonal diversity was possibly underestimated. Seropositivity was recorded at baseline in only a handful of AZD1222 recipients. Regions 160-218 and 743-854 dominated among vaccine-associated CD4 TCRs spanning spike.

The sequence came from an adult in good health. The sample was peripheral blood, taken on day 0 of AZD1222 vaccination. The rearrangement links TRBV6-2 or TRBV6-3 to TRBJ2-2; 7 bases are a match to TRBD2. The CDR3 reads CASSPAGGAGTTGELFF. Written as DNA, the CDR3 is TGTGCCAGCAGCCCTGCCGGTGGAGCGGGGACCACCGGGGAGCTGTTTTTT.